The next 24 T cell receptor beta chains were all read from a single sample in a study of cytomegalovirus exposure and HLA in healthy donors. PCR involved 60 Vbeta and 13 Jbeta primers. Using immunoSEQ multiplex PCR, the repertoire was profiled, and TCRdb retains in-frame clones only, with some absent. This sample contains about 120,000 clones. Source material: PBMCs. The receptors stem from a man in his forties in good health and CMV-seropositive.

The rearrangement joins TRBV7-9 to TRBJ2-3; perhaps TRBD2 as D (6 bases). Trimming stripped 4 bases from V and 1 base from J, with 12 bases between. Germline V gene sequence: CDR1 SEHNR, CDR2 FQNEAQ (reference sequence). CDR3 length: 15 residues. CDR3 bases: TGTGCCAGCAGCTGGGAGGCGGGCCGCACAGATACGCAGTATTTT. Translation: CASSWEAGRTDTQYF.

The J gene is TRBJ2-7, the V gene TRBV9, with a possible D match to TRBD1 (5 bases). The CDR3 runs 15 residues. The V gene lost 0 bases and the J gene lost 6 bases, with 16 bases spanning the gap. Germline CDR1 SGDLS, CDR2 YYNGEE. The CDR3 sequence: CASSVAGAKSGEQYF. For the CDR3, the DNA is TGTGCCAGCAGCGTAGCTGGGGCAAAGTCTGGCGAGCAGTACTTC.

The chain is built from TRBV28 and TRBJ1-1; D gene unclear. CDR1 and CDR2 from the germline V gene are MDHEN and SYDVKM. Trimming left V 2 bases short and J 0 bases short, with 10 bases between. The CDR3 is 15 residues long. The CDR3 is CASSLRAGMNTEAFF. CDR3 DNA sequence: TGTGCCAGCAGTTTAAGGGCGGGGATGAACACTGAAGCTTTCTTT.

The gene calls are TRBV29-1 and TRBJ1-1; D remains ambiguous. This CDR3 region has 15 residues. V was cut by 3 bases and J by 8 bases, with 22 bases left in between. Germline V gene lookup returns CDR1 SQVTM and CDR2 ANQGSEA. The CDR3 loop is CSVDAETSTNGEAFF. DNA for the CDR3: TGCAGCGTTGACGCGGAGACTTCGACGAACGGGGAAGCTTTCTTT.

This chain connects TRBV9 to TRBJ2-1; TRBD1 is a possible D gene (5 bases). The CDR3 has 15 amino acids. CDR1 and CDR2 from the germline V gene are SGDLS and YYNGEE. The V and J ends lost 4 bases and 2 bases respectively, with 13 bases between them. The CDR3 region has the DNA TGTGCCAGCAGCCCTGGCCCAGGGACCTACAATGAGCAGTTCTTC. It encodes CASSPGPGTYNEQFF.

V usage is TRBV5-1 and J usage is TRBJ2-4, with 7 bases identical to TRBD2. CDR1 and CDR2 from the germline V gene are SGHRS and YFSETQ. The length of the CDR3 is 15 residues. J lost 5 bases, V lost 2 bases, and 7 bases had no gene match. This CDR3 is CASSFGRERQNIQYF. For the CDR3, the DNA is TGCGCCAGCAGCTTTGGGCGGGAGAGGCAAAACATTCAGTACTTC.

The chain joins TRBV28 to TRBJ2-2; D possibly corresponds to TRBD1 (6 bases). The V end was cut by 6 bases, the J end by 7 bases, with 18 bases between. The germline CDR1 and CDR2 sequences are MDHEN and SYDVKM. The CDR3 totals 15 residues. The CDR3 DNA sequence: TGTGCCAGCAGGCAAGGTGGGGGCGCCGGCGGGGAGCTGTTTTTT. Its translation is CASRQGGGAGGELFF.

The chain combines TRBV14 with TRBJ2-5; 7 bases map to TRBD1. V lost 0 bases and J lost 0; bases outside the gene matches: 7. Germline values: CDR1 SGHDN, CDR2 FVKESK. There are 17 residues in the CDR3. CDR3 residues: CASSQDWGTAHQETQYF. Written as DNA, the CDR3 is TGTGCCAGCAGCCAAGACTGGGGGACAGCGCACCAAGAGACCCAGTACTTC.

The genes are TRBV29-1 and TRBJ1-4; 11 bases agree with TRBD1. Germline V gene data show CDR1 as SQVTM and CDR2 as ANQGSEA. This CDR3 has 13 residues. V was clipped by 7 bases and J by 8 bases; unmatched bases: 6. The CDR3 coding sequence is TGCAGCGCCGGGACAGGGGGAGCAGAAAAACTGTTTTTT. The encoded protein is CSAGTGGAEKLFF. The whole variable domain, filled in from reference TRBV29-1 and TRBJ1-4, reads SAVISQKPSRDICQRGTSLTIQCQVDSQVTMMFWYRQQPGQSLTLIATANQGSEATYESGFVIDKFPISRPNLTFSTLTVSNMSPEDSSIYLCSAGTGGAEKLFFGSGTQLSVL.

The chain uses TRBV6-1 and TRBJ2-7, with TRBD2 matching 8 bases. The V segment lost 5 bases and the J segment 4 bases; nucleotides outside the gene matches: 4. CDR1 and CDR2 (germline): MNHNS, SASEGT. The CDR3 has 13 amino acids. The CDR3 nucleotides read TGTGCCAGCAGTCCGGGACTAGTGTACGAGCAGTACTTC. Encoded protein: CASSPGLVYEQYF.

The chain employs TRBV2 and TRBJ2-6; 10 nucleotides align to TRBD2. V lost 8 bases and J lost 1; bases outside the gene matches: 5. The CDR3 has 16 amino acids. Germline-derived CDR1 and CDR2 are SNHLY and FYNNEI. The CDR3 DNA sequence: TGTGCCAGCTCCGGGACTAGCGAGTCTGGGGCCAACGTCCTGACTTTC. This translates into CASSGTSESGANVLTF.

The chain links TRBV9 to TRBJ1-5; D remains unclear. V lost 0 bases to trimming and J lost 5 bases, with 6 bases between them. The CDR3 is 13 amino acids. CDR1 and CDR2 (germline): SGDLS, YYNGEE. The CDR3 coding sequence is TGTGCCAGCAGCGTAGACTCCGATCAGCCCCAGCATTTT. Translating it yields CASSVDSDQPQHF.

The chain joins TRBV7-2 to TRBJ2-3, with 8 nucleotides matching TRBD2. Germline V gene data show CDR1 as SGHTA and CDR2 as FQGNSA. Germline trimming cut 4 bases from V and 4 bases from J; bases unmatched to any gene: 1. This CDR3 is built from 13 residues. The CDR3 loop reads CASSSSGPDTQYF. The CDR3 region has the DNA TGTGCCAGCAGCTCTAGCGGGCCAGATACGCAGTATTTT. Using reference TRBV7-2 and TRBJ2-3 for the parts outside the CDR3, the full variable domain is GAGVSQSPSNKVTEKGKDVELRCDPISGHTALYWYRQSLGQGLEFLIYFQGNSAPDKSGLPSDRFSAERTGGSVSTLTIQRTQQEDSAVYLCASSSSGPDTQYFGPGTRLTVL.

In DNA, the CDR3 is TGTGCCAGCAGCCCCCCAGAGACAGGCGGCAAAAACATTCAGTACTTC. This encodes CASSPPETGGKNIQYF. The J gene is TRBJ2-4, the V gene TRBV7-9, with D maybe TRBD1 (6 bases). The CDR3 has 16 amino acids. The germline gives CDR1 SEHNR, CDR2 FQNEAQ (reference sequence). Trimming pared 5 bases from V and 3 bases from J, leaving 17 bases between.

The rearrangement joins TRBV29-1 to TRBJ2-1; D unresolved. Germline V gene lookup returns CDR1 SQVTM and CDR2 ANQGSEA. The CDR3 length is 12 residues. The V gene lost 3 bases and the J gene lost 3 bases, with 6 bases spanning the gap. CDR3 region: CSVEEIYNEQFF. DNA of the CDR3: TGCAGCGTTGAGGAGATCTACAATGAGCAGTTCTTC.

The J gene is TRBJ2-3, the V gene TRBV2; TRBD2 is a possible D gene (6 bases). V was trimmed by 0 bases and J by 8 bases, leaving 12 bases between them. The germline gives CDR1 SNHLY, CDR2 FYNNEI. CDR3 length: 14 amino acids. The CDR3 spells CASSEARRGSTQYF. The CDR3 nucleotides are TGTGCCAGCAGTGAAGCGAGACGGGGGTCTACGCAGTATTTT.

V gene TRBV5-1 combines with J gene TRBJ2-1; 10 bases line up with TRBD2. V lost 7 bases to trimming and J lost 4 bases; unmatched junction nucleotides: 8. This CDR3 is 15 amino acids long. Germline V gene lookup returns CDR1 SGHRS and CDR2 YFSETQ. The CDR3 bases are TGCGCCAGCCGAGAGCGGGAGGGCTGGTACAATGAGCAGTTCTTC. Translated, it gives CASREREGWYNEQFF.

V gene TRBV2 combines with J gene TRBJ1-2; 8 bases are shared with TRBD1. The germline V gene encodes CDR1 SNHLY and CDR2 FYNNEI. The junction had 10 bases not matched to a gene; V was cut back by 1 base and J by 6 bases. The CDR3 is 16 residues long. The CDR3 sequence is CASSEDEAGGVHGYTF. In DNA, the CDR3 is TGTGCCAGCAGTGAAGATGAGGCAGGGGGCGTCCATGGCTACACCTTC.

The V gene is TRBV6-5, the J gene TRBJ1-2; the D gene is possibly TRBD1 (6 bases). The germline V gene has CDR1 MNHEY and CDR2 SVGAGI. This CDR3 comprises 14 residues. Trimming took off 2 bases at V and 5 bases at J, with 12 bases between the two ends. The CDR3 loop is CASSYGQSPYGYTF. The CDR3 DNA reads as TGTGCCAGCAGTTACGGACAGTCGCCTTATGGCTACACCTTC.

V and J are TRBV7-3 and TRBJ1-1, with D maybe TRBD1 (6 bases). The germline V gene encodes CDR1 SGHTA and CDR2 FQGTGA. V lost 4 bases and J 5 bases, leaving 11 bases between the germline ends. The CDR3 sequence is 13 residues long. The CDR3 loop is CASSSRRGTEAFF. The CDR3 region has the DNA TGTGCCAGCAGCTCCCGAAGGGGGACTGAAGCTTTCTTT.

The gene calls are TRBV5-4 and TRBJ1-3; D not certain. The CDR3 spans 13 residues. The germline CDR1 and CDR2 sequences are SGHNT and YYREEE (reference sequence). Trimming shortened V by 4 bases and J by 0 bases, and 5 bases separated the two germline ends. The CDR3 region is CASSAYSGNTIYF. The CDR3 DNA follows: TGTGCCAGCAGCGCCTACTCTGGAAACACCATATATTTT.

The chain carries TRBV6-1 and TRBJ2-7; maybe TRBD1 (5 bases). CDR1 MNHNS and CDR2 SASEGT come from the germline V gene. The CDR3 extends over 15 amino acids. Trimming took 3 bases from V and 0 from J, leaving 12 bases between them. Written as DNA, the CDR3 is TGTGCCAGCAGTGAGGGTACAGGACCCTCCTACGAGCAGTACTTC. Amino acid sequence: CASSEGTGPSYEQYF.

The chain uses TRBV7-8 and TRBJ2-7, with 10 bases that match TRBD1. The CDR3 has 13 residues. Germline V gives CDR1 SGHVS, CDR2 FQNEAQ. The ends lost 4 bases at V and 5 bases at J; junction bases unmatched: 2. In nucleotides, the CDR3 is TGTGCCAGCAGCTCCGGGACAGGGGACGAGCAGTACTTC. Its translation is CASSSGTGDEQYF.

The chain is built from TRBV30 and TRBJ1-2; D perhaps matches TRBD1 (5 bases). CDR1 is GTSNPN and CDR2 is SVGIG in the germline V gene (reference sequence). This CDR3 region has 14 residues. This CDR3 reads CAVVLGPLNYGYTF. The CDR3, as DNA: TGTGCGGTCGTATTGGGGCCGCTTAACTATGGCTACACCTTC.